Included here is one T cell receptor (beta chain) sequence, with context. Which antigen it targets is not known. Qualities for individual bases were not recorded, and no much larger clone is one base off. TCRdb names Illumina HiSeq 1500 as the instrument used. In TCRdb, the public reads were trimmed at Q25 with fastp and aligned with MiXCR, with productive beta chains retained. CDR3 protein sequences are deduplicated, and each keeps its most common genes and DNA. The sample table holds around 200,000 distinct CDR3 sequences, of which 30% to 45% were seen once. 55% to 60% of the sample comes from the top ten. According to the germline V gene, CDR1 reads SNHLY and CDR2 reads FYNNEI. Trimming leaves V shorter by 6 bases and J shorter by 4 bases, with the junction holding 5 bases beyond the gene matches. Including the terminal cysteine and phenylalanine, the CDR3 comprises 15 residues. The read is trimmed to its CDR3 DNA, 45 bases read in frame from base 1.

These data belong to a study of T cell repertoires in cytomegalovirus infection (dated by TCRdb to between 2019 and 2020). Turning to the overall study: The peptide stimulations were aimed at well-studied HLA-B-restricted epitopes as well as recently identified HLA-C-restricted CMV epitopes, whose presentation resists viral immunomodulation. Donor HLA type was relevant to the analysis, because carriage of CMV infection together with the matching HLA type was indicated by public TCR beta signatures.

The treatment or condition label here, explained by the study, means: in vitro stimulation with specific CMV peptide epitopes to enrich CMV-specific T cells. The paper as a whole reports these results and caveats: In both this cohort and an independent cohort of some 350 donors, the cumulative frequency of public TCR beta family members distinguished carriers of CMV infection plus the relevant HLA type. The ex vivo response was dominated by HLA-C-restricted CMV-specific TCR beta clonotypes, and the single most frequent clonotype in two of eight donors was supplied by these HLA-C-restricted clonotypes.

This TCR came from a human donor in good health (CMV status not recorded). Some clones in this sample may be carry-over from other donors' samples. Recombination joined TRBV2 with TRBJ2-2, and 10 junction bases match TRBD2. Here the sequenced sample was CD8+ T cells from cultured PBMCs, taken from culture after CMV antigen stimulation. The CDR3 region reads CASRQRGGSTGELFF. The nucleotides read TGTGCCAGCAGGCAGCGGGGGGGTTCCACCGGGGAGCTGTTTTTT.